The 9 T cell receptor beta chains listed next were all sequenced from one sample in a study of vaccination effects on CD4 cells after COVID-19. No antigen has been assigned to these receptors. Method: immunoSEQ multiplex PCR; TCRdb's copy keeps in-frame clones and lacks some. The sample has tens of thousands of clones; roughly 74% are singletons. With the ViraFEST assay, the study expanded antigen-specific CD4+ T cells using viral peptide pools, then sequenced them. Subsequent to a culture period of around 10 days, CD4+ T cells were isolated. Two doses of BNT162b2 or mRNA-1273 vaccine were administered to participants. The material sequenced was CD4+ T cells from PBMCs cultured with HCoV-229E spike peptides, taken after COVID-19 vaccination. These TCRs come from a human donor who received a COVID-19 vaccine.

The rearrangement uses TRBV30 and TRBJ2-3, with 7 bases matching TRBD2. Germline V gene data show CDR1 as GTSNPN and CDR2 as SVGIG (reference sequence). V shed 4 bases and J 8 bases; nucleotides not matched to a gene: 9. This CDR3 contains 13 residues. In DNA form, the CDR3 reads TGTGCCTGGAATCCCTCGGCGGGGGTTACGCAGTATTTT. Amino acids: CAWNPSAGVTQYF.

The V call is TRBV18, the J call TRBJ2-3; D unclear. From germline, CDR1 is KGHSH and CDR2 LQKENI. This CDR3 spans 15 amino acids. V lost 3 bases to trimming and J lost 1 base, with 11 bases between them. The CDR3 nucleotides are TGTGCCAGCTCACCGAGGCAGACCGGCACAGATACGCAGTATTTT. Its translation is CASSPRQTGTDTQYF. Full variable domain (outside the CDR3, taken from reference TRBV18 and TRBJ2-3): NAGVMQNPRHLVRRRGQEARLRCSPMKGHSHVYWYRQLPEEGLKFMVYLQKENIIDESGMPKERFSAEFPKEGPSILRIQQVVRGDSAAYFCASSPRQTGTDTQYFGPGTRLTVL.

The chain carries TRBV5-1 and TRBJ1-2; 9 nucleotides line up with TRBD1. Looked up from germline, CDR1 is SGHRS and CDR2 is YFSETQ. The trim removed 0 bases at V and 8 bases at J, leaving 8 bases unmatched. The CDR3 totals 15 residues. The CDR3 region is CASSLGGQGTSGYTF. The CDR3 DNA reads TGCGCCAGCAGCTTGGGGGGACAGGGAACGAGCGGCTACACCTTC. The full variable domain, in which reference TRBV5-1 and TRBJ1-2 provide the parts outside the CDR3, is KAGVTQTPRYLIKTRGQQVTLSCSPISGHRSVSWYQQTPGQGLQFLFEYFSETQRNKGNFPGRFSGRQFSNSRSEMNVSTLELGDSALYLCASSLGGQGTSGYTFGSGTRLTVV.

J is TRBJ1-2 and V is TRBV5-1, with D hard to call. The CDR3 runs 15 residues. Deletions cut 0 bases from V and 6 bases from J, with 15 bases between. The V gene's germline CDR1 is SGHRS and CDR2 YFSETQ. DNA of the CDR3: TGCGCCAGCAGCTTGGGGCAGCTCTTGGGAAATGGCTACACCTTC. The encoded protein is CASSLGQLLGNGYTF.

The gene calls are TRBV19 and TRBJ1-2; unclear D gene. Trimming removed 5 bases at V and 8 bases at J, with 15 bases between. The CDR3 is 13 residues long. CDR1 LNHDA and CDR2 SQIVND come from the germline V gene (reference sequence). In DNA, the CDR3 is TGTGCCAGTAGTGTCGGGGTTCGAGAGGGCTACACCTTC. The encoded protein is CASSVGVREGYTF.

The chain carries TRBV7-3 and TRBJ2-7; weak D call: TRBD1 (5 bases). CDR1 is SGHTA and CDR2 is FQGTGA in the germline V gene. The CDR3 runs 15 residues. V lost 2 bases, J lost 2 bases, and 13 bases lay in between. The CDR3 spells CASSLGSGPAYEQYV. The CDR3 DNA is TGTGCCAGCAGCTTAGGGTCAGGGCCAGCCTACGAGCAGTACGTC.

The gene calls are TRBV9 and TRBJ2-1, with D unresolved. CDR3 size: 15 residues. V lost 0 bases to trimming and J lost 6 bases, with 13 bases between them. Germline values: CDR1 SGDLS, CDR2 YYNGEE. The CDR3 DNA sequence: TGTGCCAGCAGCGTAGGAGTCGGTGGAGTCAATGAGCAGTTCTTC. This encodes CASSVGVGGVNEQFF.

The chain is built from TRBV27 and TRBJ1-5, with 9 bases aligning to TRBD1. The CDR3 loop spans 16 amino acids. Germline V gene sequence: CDR1 MNHEY, CDR2 SMNVEV (reference sequence). V lost 5 bases to trimming and J lost 7 bases; unmatched junction nucleotides: 12. The CDR3 region has the DNA TGTGCCAGCAGTCCGCTCGGGACAGGGAGAACCCAGCCCCAGCATTTT. The encoded protein is CASSPLGTGRTQPQHF.

The V call is TRBV7-2, the J call TRBJ2-2; the D is unclear. Germline V gene data show CDR1 as SGHTA and CDR2 as FQGNSA. The CDR3 has 15 amino acids. V lost 3 bases, J lost 0 bases, and 8 bases lay in between. This chain's CDR3 is CASSFLGPNTGELFF. CDR3 nucleotides: TGTGCCAGCAGCTTTCTAGGGCCGAACACCGGGGAGCTGTTTTTT.